Reported below is one T cell receptor (beta chain). These data belong to a study of cytomegalovirus exposure and HLA in healthy donors. The PCR contained 60 Vbeta and 13 Jbeta primers. Clones were read by immunoSEQ multiplex PCR, and TCRdb kept only the in-frame ones, dropping some. The table has approximately 90,000 clones, roughly three fifths seen once. The CDR3 consists of 13 residues. Germline CDR1 is SQVTM and CDR2 is ANQGSEA. V shed 1 base, J shed 10 bases, and the junction held 3 bases outside the gene matches. The sequence was obtained from a woman in her twenties or thirties in good health and CMV-seronegative. J is TRBJ1-4 and V is TRBV29-1, with TRBD1 identical over 10 bases. The sequencing sample was made of PBMCs. The DNA of the CDR3 is TGCAGCGTTGAAGGACAGGGGGCTGGAAAACTGTTTTTT. Its protein product is CSVEGQGAGKLFF.